The table lists the clone carrying this T cell receptor beta chain with many counts. The data derive from a study of T cells in Graves' hyperthyroidism and ophthalmopathy. The source material, RNA transcripts, was used to amplify TCR beta CDR3 regions. RT-PCR in the first round (using the HTBI primer set) targeted the TCR CDR3. MiXCR, applied by TCRdb to the multiplex PCR reads, yields one record per CDR3 protein. The table records 50,000 to 60,000 distinct CDR3 sequences, around 48% of them present only once. This CDR3 spans 13 amino acids. The V gene end was trimmed by 5 bases and the J gene end by 12 bases; junction bases not matched to a gene: 9. Germline V gene lookup returns CDR1 MNHEY and CDR2 SVGEGT.

The receptor's source is a woman aged 50 to 60 with Graves' ophthalmopathy. The chain combines TRBV6-2 or TRBV6-3 with TRBJ1-2; 10 bases fit TRBD1. Sequenced: blood. The CDR3 region has the DNA TGTGCCAGCAGTCTCGACAGGGGGCAACCAAACACCTTC. Amino acid sequence: CASSLDRGQPNTF.